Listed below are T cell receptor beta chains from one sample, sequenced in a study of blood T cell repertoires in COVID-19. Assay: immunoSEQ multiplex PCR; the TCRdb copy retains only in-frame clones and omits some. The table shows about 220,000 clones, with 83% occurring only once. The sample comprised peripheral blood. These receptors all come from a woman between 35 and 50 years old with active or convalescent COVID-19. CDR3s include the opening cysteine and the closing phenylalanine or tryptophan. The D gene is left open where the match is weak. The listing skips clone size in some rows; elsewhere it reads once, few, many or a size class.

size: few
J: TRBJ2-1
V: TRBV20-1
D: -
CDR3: CSAPRGEQFF
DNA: TGCAGTGCCCCCCGAGGTGAGCAGTTCTTC

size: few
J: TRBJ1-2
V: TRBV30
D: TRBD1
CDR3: CARLPGQDVGYTF
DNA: TGTGCCCGGCTCCCGGGACAGGATGTTGGCTACACCTTC

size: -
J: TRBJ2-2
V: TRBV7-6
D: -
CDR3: CASSLLSAGQTGELFF
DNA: TGTGCCAGCAGCTTATTATCCGCAGGGCAGACCGGGGAGCTGTTTTTT

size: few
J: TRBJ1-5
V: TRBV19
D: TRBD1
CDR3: CASSLGTGGTQPQHF
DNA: TGTGCCAGTAGTCTAGGGACAGGGGGCACTCAGCCCCAGCATTTT

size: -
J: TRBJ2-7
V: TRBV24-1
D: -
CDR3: CATSDLFLSEQYF
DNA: TGTGCCACCAGTGATTTGTTTCTTAGCGAGCAGTACTTC

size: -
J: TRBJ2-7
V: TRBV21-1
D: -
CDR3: CASRTGPEGSYEQYF
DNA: TGTGCCAGCAGGACGGGTCCAGAGGGATCCTACGAGCAGTACTTC

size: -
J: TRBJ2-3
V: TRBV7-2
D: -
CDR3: CASSSPGDTDTQYF
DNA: TGTGCCAGCAGTTCTCCAGGGGACACAGATACGCAGTATTTT

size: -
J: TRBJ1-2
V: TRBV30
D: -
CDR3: CAWSVKAVYGYTF
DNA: TGTGCCTGGAGTGTAAAAGCGGTCTATGGCTACACCTTC

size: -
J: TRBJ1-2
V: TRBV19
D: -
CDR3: CASSMFTNYGYTF
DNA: TGTGCCAGTAGTATGTTCACTAACTATGGCTACACCTTC

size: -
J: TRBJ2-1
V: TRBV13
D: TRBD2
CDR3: CASSQLAGGRHEQFF
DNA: TGTGCCAGCAGCCAACTAGCGGGGGGGCGTCATGAGCAGTTCTTC

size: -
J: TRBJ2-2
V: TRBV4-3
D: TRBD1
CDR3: CASSHLPGQGMTGLTGELFF
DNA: TGCGCCAGCAGCCACCTACCGGGACAGGGTATGACTGGGCTAACCGGGGAGCTGTTTTTT

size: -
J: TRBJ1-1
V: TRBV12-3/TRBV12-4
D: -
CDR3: CASSTDRTGEAFF
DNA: TGTGCCAGCAGTACTGACAGGACTGGTGAAGCTTTCTTT

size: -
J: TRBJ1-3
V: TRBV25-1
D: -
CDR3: CASSDPTGGGATLYF
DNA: TGTGCCAGCAGTGACCCCACAGGAGGAGGGGCGACCCTATATTTT

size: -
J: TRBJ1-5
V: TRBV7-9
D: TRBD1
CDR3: CASSLTGMDQPQHF
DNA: TGTGCCAGCAGCTTGACAGGGATGGACCAGCCCCAGCATTTT

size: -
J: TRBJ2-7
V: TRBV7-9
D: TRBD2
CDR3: CASETRGGYEQYF
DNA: TGTGCCAGCGAGACCCGGGGGGGGTACGAGCAGTACTTC

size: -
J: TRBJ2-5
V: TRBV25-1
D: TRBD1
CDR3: CASRSGTEETQYF
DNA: TGTGCCAGCAGGTCTGGGACAGAAGAGACCCAGTACTTC

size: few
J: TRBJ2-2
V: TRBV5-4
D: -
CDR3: CASSSQGNTGELFF
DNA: TGTGCCAGCAGCTCGCAGGGGAACACCGGGGAGCTGTTTTTT

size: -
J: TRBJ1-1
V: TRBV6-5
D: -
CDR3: CASSSPGGGTEAFF
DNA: TGTGCCAGCAGTTCCCCCGGGGGGGGGACTGAAGCTTTCTTT

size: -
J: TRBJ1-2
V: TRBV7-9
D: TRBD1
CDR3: CASSLVSRGHDGYTF
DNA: TGTGCCAGCAGCTTAGTGTCTAGGGGGCACGATGGCTACACCTTC

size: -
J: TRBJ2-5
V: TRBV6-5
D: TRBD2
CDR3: CASSSTSGGSQETQYF
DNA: TGTGCCAGCAGTTCGACTAGCGGGGGGTCCCAAGAGACCCAGTACTTC

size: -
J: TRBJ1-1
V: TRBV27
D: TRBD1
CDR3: CASSARDRPGPGTEAFF
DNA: TGTGCCAGCAGCGCGCGGGACAGACCTGGCCCGGGCACTGAAGCTTTCTTT

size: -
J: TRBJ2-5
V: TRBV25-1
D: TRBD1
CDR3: CASSGRGHETQYF
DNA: TGTGCCAGCAGTGGAAGGGGGCACGAGACCCAGTACTTC

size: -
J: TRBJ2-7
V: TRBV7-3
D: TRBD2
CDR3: CASSNPGLAGDEQYF
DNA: TGTGCCAGCAGCAACCCGGGACTAGCGGGAGACGAGCAGTACTTC

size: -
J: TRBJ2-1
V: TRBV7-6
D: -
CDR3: CASSLVAGWNHNEQFF
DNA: TGTGCCAGCAGCTTAGTGGCGGGATGGAACCACAATGAGCAGTTCTTC

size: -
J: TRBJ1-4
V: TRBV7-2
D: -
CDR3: CASSLDPGEEKLFF
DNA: TGTGCCAGCAGCTTAGATCCAGGGGAGGAAAAACTGTTTTTT

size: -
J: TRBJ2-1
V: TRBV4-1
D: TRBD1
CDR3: CASSSDRGRGNEQFF
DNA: TGCGCCAGCAGCTCCGACAGGGGGCGAGGCAATGAGCAGTTCTTC

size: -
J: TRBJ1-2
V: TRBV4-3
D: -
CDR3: CASSQAYFQGTHGYTF
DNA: TGCGCCAGCAGCCAAGCTTACTTCCAGGGAACCCATGGCTACACCTTC

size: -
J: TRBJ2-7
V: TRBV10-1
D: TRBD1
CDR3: CASSETTGDSYEQYF
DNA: TGCGCCAGCAGTGAGACTACAGGGGATTCCTACGAGCAGTACTTC

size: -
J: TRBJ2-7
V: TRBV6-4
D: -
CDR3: CASSQDMGYEQYF
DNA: TGTGCCAGCAGCCAAGACATGGGCTACGAGCAGTACTTC

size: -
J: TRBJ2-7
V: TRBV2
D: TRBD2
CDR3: CATQFGGDGEQYF
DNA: TGTGCCACCCAGTTTGGGGGGGATGGCGAGCAGTACTTC

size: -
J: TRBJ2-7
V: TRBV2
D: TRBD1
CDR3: CASPRDSSYEQYF
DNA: TGTGCCAGCCCAAGGGACAGTTCCTACGAGCAGTACTTC

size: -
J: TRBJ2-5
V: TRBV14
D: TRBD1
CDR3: CASSQITGTAAETQYF
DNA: TGTGCCAGCAGCCAAATAACCGGGACAGCAGCAGAGACCCAGTACTTC

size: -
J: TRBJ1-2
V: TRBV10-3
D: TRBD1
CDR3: CAISVVTGYGYTF
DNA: TGTGCCATCAGTGTGGTGACAGGGTATGGCTACACCTTC

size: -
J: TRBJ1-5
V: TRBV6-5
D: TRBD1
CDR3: CASSFHGTGDQPQHF
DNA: TGTGCCAGCAGTTTCCACGGGACAGGGGATCAGCCCCAGCATTTT

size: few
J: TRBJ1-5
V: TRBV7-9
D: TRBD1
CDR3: CASSSGQGIQHF
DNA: TGTGCCAGCAGCTCAGGACAGGGGATACAACATTTT

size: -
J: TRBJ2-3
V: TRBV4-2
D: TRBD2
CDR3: CASSQDGEGGADTQYF
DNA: TGTGCCAGCAGCCAAGATGGGGAGGGAGGGGCAGATACGCAGTATTTT

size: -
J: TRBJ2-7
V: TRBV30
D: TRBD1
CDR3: CALWGDRVNEQYF
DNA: TGTGCCCTTTGGGGGGACAGGGTCAACGAGCAGTACTTC

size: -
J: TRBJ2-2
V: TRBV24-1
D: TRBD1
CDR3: CATSDPGTGNTGELFF
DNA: TGTGCCACCAGTGACCCCGGGACAGGGAACACCGGGGAGCTGTTTTTT

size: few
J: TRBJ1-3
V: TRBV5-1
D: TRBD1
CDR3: CASSAGPGTGFGGNTIYF
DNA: TGCGCCAGCAGCGCCGGACCCGGGACAGGGTTTGGTGGAAACACCATATATTTT

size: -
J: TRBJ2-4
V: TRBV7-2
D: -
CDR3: CASSFLREDIQYF
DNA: TGTGCCAGCAGCTTCCTGAGGGAGGACATTCAGTACTTC

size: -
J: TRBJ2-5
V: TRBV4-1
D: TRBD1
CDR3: CASSQASGTGGRETQYF
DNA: TGCGCCAGCAGCCAAGCCTCCGGGACAGGGGGCAGGGAGACCCAGTACTTC

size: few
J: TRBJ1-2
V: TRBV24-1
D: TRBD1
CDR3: CATSATQGANYGYTF
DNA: TGTGCCACCAGTGCCACACAGGGGGCTAACTATGGCTACACCTTC

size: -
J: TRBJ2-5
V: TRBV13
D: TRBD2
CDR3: CASSVLAGGHETQYF
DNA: TGTGCCAGCAGCGTACTAGCGGGGGGGCATGAGACCCAGTACTTC

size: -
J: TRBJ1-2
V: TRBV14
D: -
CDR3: CASSQDRQGGGYTF
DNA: TGTGCCAGCAGCCAAGATCGGCAGGGCGGCGGCTACACCTTC

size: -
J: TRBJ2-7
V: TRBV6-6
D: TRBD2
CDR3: CASSYTQRDSEQYF
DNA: TGTGCCAGCAGTTATACCCAGCGGGACTCCGAGCAGTACTTC

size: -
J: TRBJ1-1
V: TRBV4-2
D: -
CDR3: CASNDYGAGTEAFF
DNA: TGTGCCAGCAACGATTATGGGGCAGGGACTGAAGCTTTCTTT

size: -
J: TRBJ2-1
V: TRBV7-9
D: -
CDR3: CASRDRDSNNEQFF
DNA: TGTGCCAGCCGTGACAGGGACTCCAACAATGAGCAGTTCTTC

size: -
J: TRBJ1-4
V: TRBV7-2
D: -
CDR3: CASSLDPVATNEKLFF
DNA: TGTGCCAGCAGCTTAGACCCGGTCGCAACTAATGAAAAACTGTTTTTT

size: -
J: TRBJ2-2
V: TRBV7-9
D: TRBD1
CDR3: CASSDRGSTGELFF
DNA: TGTGCCAGCAGCGACAGGGGAAGCACCGGGGAGCTGTTTTTT

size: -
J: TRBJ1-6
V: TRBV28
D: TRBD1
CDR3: CASSFLDREGSPLHF
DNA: TGTGCCAGCAGTTTCCTGGACAGGGAGGGTTCACCCCTCCACTTT

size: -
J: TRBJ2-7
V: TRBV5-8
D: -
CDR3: CASSPRAVEQYF
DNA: TGTGCCAGCAGCCCCAGGGCGGTCGAGCAGTACTTC

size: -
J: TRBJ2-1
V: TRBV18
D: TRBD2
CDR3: CASSAASGSEPEQFF
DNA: TGTGCCAGCTCTGCAGCTAGCGGGAGCGAGCCTGAGCAGTTCTTC

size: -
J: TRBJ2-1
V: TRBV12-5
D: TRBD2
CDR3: CASGRAGGPNEQFF
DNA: TGTGCTAGTGGGAGAGCGGGAGGGCCCAATGAGCAGTTCTTC

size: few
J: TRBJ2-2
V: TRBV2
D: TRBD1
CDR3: CASRAQGADTGELFF
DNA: TGTGCCAGCAGAGCACAGGGGGCCGACACCGGGGAGCTGTTTTTT

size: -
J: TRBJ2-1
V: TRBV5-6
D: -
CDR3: CASSLDLTYNEQFF
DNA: TGTGCCAGCAGCTTGGATTTAACCTACAATGAGCAGTTCTTC

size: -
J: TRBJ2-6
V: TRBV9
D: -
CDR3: CASSATIGAGANVLTF
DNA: TGTGCCAGCAGCGCAACTATAGGGGCCGGGGCCAACGTCCTGACTTTC

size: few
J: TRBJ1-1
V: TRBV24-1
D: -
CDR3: CATSDSLRNTEAFF
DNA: TGTGCCACCAGTGATTCCCTCAGGAACACTGAAGCTTTCTTT